These T cell receptor beta chains were read from a single sample in a study of blood T cell repertoires in COVID-19. Clones were read by immunoSEQ multiplex PCR, and TCRdb kept only the in-frame ones, dropping some. The table lists roughly 190,000 clones, about 85% of them singletons. Material: peripheral blood. Source of these receptors: a man aged 30-40 years with acute or convalescent COVID-19. The CDR3 runs from the conserved cysteine through the conserved F or W. A D gene is named only where the DNA matches it firmly. Clone sizes are given selectively: once, few, many, or a class where the clone is expanded.

V gene: TRBV14
clone size: .
J gene: TRBJ1-1
D gene: .
CDR3 DNA: TGTGCCAGCAGTCAAAGGGGGAACACTGAAGCTTTCTTT
CDR3 protein: CASSQRGNTEAFF

V gene: TRBV2
clone size: .
J gene: TRBJ2-5
D gene: TRBD2
CDR3 DNA: TGTGCCAGCAGTGACGCATCGGTAGCTAGCGGATGGAGAATGAAAGAGACCCAGTACTTC
CDR3 protein: CASSDASVASGWRMKETQYF

V gene: TRBV5-1
clone size: .
J gene: TRBJ1-1
D gene: TRBD1
CDR3 DNA: TGCGCCAGCAGGACAGGGGGTGCTGAAGCTTTCTTT
CDR3 protein: CASRTGGAEAFF

V gene: TRBV6-6
clone size: .
J gene: TRBJ1-3
D gene: .
CDR3 DNA: TGTGCCAGCAGTTACTCGGCGGGCGGAGCTGGAAACACCATATATTTT
CDR3 protein: CASSYSAGGAGNTIYF

V gene: TRBV28
clone size: .
J gene: TRBJ2-1
D gene: TRBD1
CDR3 DNA: TGTGCCAGCACTCTTCTAGACAGGGGGATCAATGAGCAGTTCTTC
CDR3 protein: CASTLLDRGINEQFF

V gene: TRBV27
clone size: few
J gene: TRBJ1-2
D gene: .
CDR3 DNA: TGTGCCAGCAGTTCCCTAACAGGGCACTACACCTTC
CDR3 protein: CASSSLTGHYTF

V gene: TRBV19
clone size: few
J gene: TRBJ2-1
D gene: .
CDR3 DNA: TGTGCCAGTAAGGAGGGGGCGGATAATGAGCAGTTCTTC
CDR3 protein: CASKEGADNEQFF

V gene: TRBV24-1
clone size: .
J gene: TRBJ2-5
D gene: .
CDR3 DNA: TGTGCCACCAGTGATCCTCAAAGACTAGATCAAGAGACCCAGTACTTC
CDR3 protein: CATSDPQRLDQETQYF

V gene: TRBV4-2
clone size: .
J gene: TRBJ2-1
D gene: .
CDR3 DNA: TGTGCCAGCAGCCAAGGAGCCCGAGTTTCCTACAATGAGCAGTTCTTC
CDR3 protein: CASSQGARVSYNEQFF

V gene: TRBV9
clone size: .
J gene: TRBJ1-2
D gene: TRBD1
CDR3 DNA: TGTGCCAGCAGCGGGGGCAAACCCAGACAGGGTAAGGATGGCTACACCTTC
CDR3 protein: CASSGGKPRQGKDGYTF

V gene: TRBV5-4
clone size: .
J gene: TRBJ2-5
D gene: .
CDR3 DNA: TGTGCCAGCAGCTTTGTGGCTGCCCAGGAGACCCAGTACTTC
CDR3 protein: CASSFVAAQETQYF

V gene: TRBV7-2
clone size: .
J gene: TRBJ2-7
D gene: TRBD1
CDR3 DNA: TGTGCCAGCAGCCTCGGACAGGTGGGCGAGCAGTACTTC
CDR3 protein: CASSLGQVGEQYF

V gene: TRBV11-2
clone size: .
J gene: TRBJ2-5
D gene: .
CDR3 DNA: TGTGCCAGCAGCCCCTGGAGGTGGGAACCCCAGTACTTC
CDR3 protein: CASSPWRWEPQYF

V gene: TRBV6-5
clone size: .
J gene: TRBJ2-2
D gene: .
CDR3 DNA: TGTGCCAGCAGTTACTCTACTGCCCTGGTGACCGGGGAGCTGTTTTTT
CDR3 protein: CASSYSTALVTGELFF

V gene: TRBV5-1
clone size: .
J gene: TRBJ2-7
D gene: TRBD2
CDR3 DNA: TGCGCCAGCAGCTACGGACTAGCAGGGTACTCCTACGAGCAGTACTTC
CDR3 protein: CASSYGLAGYSYEQYF

V gene: TRBV28
clone size: .
J gene: TRBJ1-6
D gene: .
CDR3 DNA: TGTGCCAGCAACATCCCGGGATCTTATTCACCCCTCCACTTT
CDR3 protein: CASNIPGSYSPLHF

V gene: TRBV4-1
clone size: .
J gene: TRBJ2-7
D gene: .
CDR3 DNA: TGCGCCAGCAGCCAAGAAACCCGGAGCTCCTACGAGCAGTACTTC
CDR3 protein: CASSQETRSSYEQYF

V gene: TRBV7-9
clone size: once
J gene: TRBJ2-5
D gene: TRBD2
CDR3 DNA: TGTGCCAGCAGCACGAGCGGGAGGGGAGAGACCCAGTACTTC
CDR3 protein: CASSTSGRGETQYF

V gene: TRBV6-5
clone size: .
J gene: TRBJ1-2
D gene: .
CDR3 DNA: TGTGCCACCACAGGGTTAGCTAACTATGGCTACACCTTC
CDR3 protein: CATTGLANYGYTF

V gene: TRBV11-3
clone size: .
J gene: TRBJ2-1
D gene: TRBD1
CDR3 DNA: TGTGCCAGCAGCTTACAGGGGGAGTACAATGAGCAGTTCTTC
CDR3 protein: CASSLQGEYNEQFF

V gene: TRBV9
clone size: few
J gene: TRBJ2-1
D gene: TRBD1
CDR3 DNA: TGTGCCAGCAGCGGCCAGACAGGGGGCGTTGAGCAGTTCTTC
CDR3 protein: CASSGQTGGVEQFF

V gene: TRBV5-1
clone size: .
J gene: TRBJ2-3
D gene: TRBD1
CDR3 DNA: TGCGCCAGCAGGGGCACAGGGGGCGCAACAGATACGCAGTATTTT
CDR3 protein: CASRGTGGATDTQYF

V gene: TRBV7-9
clone size: once
J gene: TRBJ2-2
D gene: TRBD2
CDR3 DNA: TGTGCCAGCGATCCTCAAACTAGCGGGACGAACACCGGGGAGCTGTTTTTT
CDR3 protein: CASDPQTSGTNTGELFF

V gene: TRBV18
clone size: .
J gene: TRBJ1-2
D gene: .
CDR3 DNA: TGTGCCAGCTCCCCGGGTCCCTATGGCTACACCTTC
CDR3 protein: CASSPGPYGYTF

V gene: TRBV5-1
clone size: .
J gene: TRBJ2-1
D gene: TRBD1
CDR3 DNA: TGCGCCAGCAGCGGGACCCGACAGGGGCCTTACTCCAATGAGCAGTTCTTC
CDR3 protein: CASSGTRQGPYSNEQFF

V gene: TRBV18
clone size: few
J gene: TRBJ1-1
D gene: .
CDR3 DNA: TGTGCCAGCTCACCACCGGGGGGGATACGGACTGAAGCTTTCTTT
CDR3 protein: CASSPPGGIRTEAFF

V gene: TRBV10-3
clone size: .
J gene: TRBJ2-7
D gene: .
CDR3 DNA: TGTGCCATCAGTGATGGAGGGATGAGCGGCTACGAGCAGTACTTC
CDR3 protein: CAISDGGMSGYEQYF

V gene: TRBV5-1
clone size: .
J gene: TRBJ2-1
D gene: TRBD2
CDR3 DNA: TGCGCCAGCAGCTTGCCCAGCGGGGGGGCCGGCAATGAGCAGTTCTTC
CDR3 protein: CASSLPSGGAGNEQFF

V gene: TRBV12-5
clone size: .
J gene: TRBJ2-3
D gene: .
CDR3 DNA: TGTGCTAGTGGTTTGCCTGGGCGTGGCACAGATACGCAGTATTTT
CDR3 protein: CASGLPGRGTDTQYF

V gene: TRBV20-1
clone size: few
J gene: TRBJ2-7
D gene: TRBD2
CDR3 DNA: TGCAGTGCTAGTGGCGGGAGGGCCTCTATAACCTACGAGCAGTACTTC
CDR3 protein: CSASGGRASITYEQYF

V gene: TRBV7-9
clone size: .
J gene: TRBJ2-1
D gene: TRBD1
CDR3 DNA: TGTGCCAGCAGTGTGGACAGGGGGCTATACGAGCAGTTCTTC
CDR3 protein: CASSVDRGLYEQFF

V gene: TRBV10-3
clone size: once
J gene: TRBJ1-6
D gene: .
CDR3 DNA: TGTGCCATCAGTGTAACAGGAAATAATTCACCCCTCCACTTT
CDR3 protein: CAISVTGNNSPLHF

V gene: TRBV19
clone size: once
J gene: TRBJ2-1
D gene: .
CDR3 DNA: TGTGCCAGTAGTATCCAAGCGAAGAGCTCCTACAATGAGCAGTTCTTC
CDR3 protein: CASSIQAKSSYNEQFF

V gene: TRBV11-2
clone size: .
J gene: TRBJ2-7
D gene: .
CDR3 DNA: TGTGCCAGCAGCTCGAGGCGGTCCTACGAGCAGTACTTC
CDR3 protein: CASSSRRSYEQYF

V gene: TRBV15
clone size: .
J gene: TRBJ1-1
D gene: TRBD1
CDR3 DNA: TGTGCCACCAGCCGAGGGACAGGGGGTTCCTCAACGGGTGGAGCTTTCTTT
CDR3 protein: CATSRGTGGSSTGGAFF

V gene: TRBV27
clone size: .
J gene: TRBJ1-5
D gene: TRBD1
CDR3 DNA: TGTGCCAGCAGTTTGGACAGGGGTAGCAATCAGCCCCAGCATTTT
CDR3 protein: CASSLDRGSNQPQHF

V gene: TRBV18
clone size: .
J gene: TRBJ1-1
D gene: .
CDR3 DNA: TGTGCCAGCTCAAATGGGAGGGAAGCTTTCTTT
CDR3 protein: CASSNGREAFF

V gene: TRBV7-9
clone size: .
J gene: TRBJ1-5
D gene: TRBD1
CDR3 DNA: TGTGCCAGCAGCGTTACAGGGGACAATCAGCCCCAGCATTTT
CDR3 protein: CASSVTGDNQPQHF

V gene: TRBV30
clone size: .
J gene: TRBJ2-5
D gene: TRBD2
CDR3 DNA: TGTGCCTGGATCCTAGCGGGGGGCCCTCTCCAGACCCAGTACTTC
CDR3 protein: CAWILAGGPLQTQYF

V gene: TRBV7-9
clone size: .
J gene: TRBJ1-2
D gene: .
CDR3 DNA: TGTGCCAGCAGCGCCGGGACTGCCAACTATGGCTACACCTTC
CDR3 protein: CASSAGTANYGYTF

V gene: TRBV7-3
clone size: .
J gene: TRBJ2-1
D gene: .
CDR3 DNA: TGTGCCAGCAGCTTTGCTGAGGGTGAGCAGTTCTTC
CDR3 protein: CASSFAEGEQFF

V gene: TRBV10-3
clone size: .
J gene: TRBJ2-5
D gene: TRBD2
CDR3 DNA: TGTGCCATCAGTGCCGGACTAGCGGGAGTAGAGACCCAGTACTTC
CDR3 protein: CAISAGLAGVETQYF

V gene: TRBV11-2
clone size: .
J gene: TRBJ1-4
D gene: .
CDR3 DNA: TGTGCCAGCAGCTTAGATAGGGGGAATGAAAAACTGTTTTTT
CDR3 protein: CASSLDRGNEKLFF

V gene: TRBV5-4
clone size: once
J gene: TRBJ2-1
D gene: TRBD1
CDR3 DNA: TGTGCCAGCAGCTTGGGGTCAGGGGGATACAATGAGCAGTTCTTC
CDR3 protein: CASSLGSGGYNEQFF

V gene: TRBV15
clone size: .
J gene: TRBJ2-2
D gene: TRBD2
CDR3 DNA: TGTGCCACCAGCGGAATACTAGCGGGTACTTCTGGCGGGGAGCTGTTTTTT
CDR3 protein: CATSGILAGTSGGELFF

V gene: TRBV20-1
clone size: .
J gene: TRBJ2-7
D gene: .
CDR3 DNA: TGCAGTGCTAGTCTGGCCAGGGACTACGAGCAGTACTTC
CDR3 protein: CSASLARDYEQYF

V gene: TRBV29-1
clone size: .
J gene: TRBJ2-1
D gene: TRBD2
CDR3 DNA: TGCAGCGTCGTCAGCCTCGCGGGGGGTTCCTACAATGAGCAGTTCTTC
CDR3 protein: CSVVSLAGGSYNEQFF

V gene: TRBV5-1
clone size: .
J gene: TRBJ2-2
D gene: .
CDR3 DNA: TGCGCCGGCAGGCTAGCGCCGAACACCGGGGAGCTGTTTTTT
CDR3 protein: CAGRLAPNTGELFF

V gene: TRBV9
clone size: .
J gene: TRBJ2-1
D gene: TRBD1
CDR3 DNA: TGTGCCAGCAGCGTGATGACAGGGAGTAGGAATGAGCAGTTCTTC
CDR3 protein: CASSVMTGSRNEQFF

V gene: TRBV28
clone size: .
J gene: TRBJ1-6
D gene: .
CDR3 DNA: TGTGCCAGCAGCCCACTGACCTATACCAGGAATTCACCCCTCCACTTT
CDR3 protein: CASSPLTYTRNSPLHF

V gene: TRBV21-1
clone size: .
J gene: TRBJ2-1
D gene: .
CDR3 DNA: TGTGCCAGCACCACAACAGGGGTCCTTCCGTTCTTC
CDR3 protein: CASTTTGVLPFF

V gene: TRBV30
clone size: .
J gene: TRBJ2-3
D gene: .
CDR3 DNA: TGTGCCTGGAGTATTTTATTGAGTGATACGCAGTATTTT
CDR3 protein: CAWSILLSDTQYF

V gene: TRBV30
clone size: .
J gene: TRBJ2-1
D gene: .
CDR3 DNA: TGTGCCTGGAGGGCCGGGACCGGGGAAGGGAGGTCCTACAATGAGCAGTTCTTC
CDR3 protein: CAWRAGTGEGRSYNEQFF

V gene: TRBV5-1
clone size: .
J gene: TRBJ1-3
D gene: .
CDR3 DNA: TGCGCCAGCAGAGCTTACACAGGGATAGGTGGAAACACCATATATTTT
CDR3 protein: CASRAYTGIGGNTIYF

V gene: TRBV11-3
clone size: .
J gene: TRBJ2-2
D gene: .
CDR3 DNA: TGTGCCAGCAGCTTAACTGTTGGGGAGCTGTTTTTT
CDR3 protein: CASSLTVGELFF

V gene: TRBV5-1
clone size: .
J gene: TRBJ1-4
D gene: TRBD1
CDR3 DNA: TGCGCCAGCAGCTTAGACAGGGGATGGGGAAAACTGTTTTTT
CDR3 protein: CASSLDRGWGKLFF

V gene: TRBV28
clone size: .
J gene: TRBJ1-4
D gene: .
CDR3 DNA: TGTGCCAGCAGTCCGGGTGGGGCGGCAACTAATGAAAAACTGTTTTTT
CDR3 protein: CASSPGGAATNEKLFF

V gene: TRBV28
clone size: once
J gene: TRBJ1-1
D gene: .
CDR3 DNA: TGTGCCGCTAACAGGGAGAGGAACACTGAAGCTTTCTTT
CDR3 protein: CAANRERNTEAFF

V gene: TRBV19
clone size: .
J gene: TRBJ2-3
D gene: .
CDR3 DNA: TGTGCCAGTAGACCAGAGCGGTACACAGATACGCAGTATTTT
CDR3 protein: CASRPERYTDTQYF